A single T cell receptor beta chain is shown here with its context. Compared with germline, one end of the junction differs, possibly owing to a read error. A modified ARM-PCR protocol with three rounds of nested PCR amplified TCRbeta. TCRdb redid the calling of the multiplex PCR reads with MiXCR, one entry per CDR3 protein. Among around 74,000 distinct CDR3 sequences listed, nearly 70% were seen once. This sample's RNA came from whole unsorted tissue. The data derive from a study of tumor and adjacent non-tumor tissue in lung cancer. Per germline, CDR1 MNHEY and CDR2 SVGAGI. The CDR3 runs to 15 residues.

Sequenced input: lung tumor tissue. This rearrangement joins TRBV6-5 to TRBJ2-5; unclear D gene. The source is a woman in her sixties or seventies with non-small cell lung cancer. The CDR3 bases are TGTGCCAGCAGGACGAAATTTGGTAGTCGAGAGACACAGTACTTC. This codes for CASRTKFGSRETQYF.